The 26 T cell receptor beta chains given below trace back to one sample, sequenced in a study of shared clonotypes between healthy human individuals. TCRdb's copy holds only in-frame clones and misses some; the assay was immunoSEQ multiplex PCR. Of about 2,500,000 clones listed, about 92% are singletons. Specimen: naive CD4+ T cells sorted from blood. Subset specified: CD45RA+ positively selected. Receptor source: a man between 18 and 29 years old in good health.

The V call is TRBV30, the J call TRBJ1-5; 7 bases align to TRBD1. Germline assignment: CDR1 GTSNPN and CDR2 SVGIG (reference sequence). Trimming removed 0 bases from V and 6 bases from J; junction bases left unmatched: 14. The CDR3 is made up of 17 amino acids. The CDR3 sequence is CAWSVQGGGGQGQPQHF. The CDR3 bases are TGTGCCTGGAGTGTACAAGGGGGCGGGGGCCAAGGTCAGCCCCAGCATTTT.

The V call is TRBV28, the J call TRBJ2-7; unclear D gene. The germline gives CDR1 MDHEN, CDR2 SYDVKM. CDR3 size: 14 residues. The V gene lost 6 bases and the J gene lost 1 base, with 13 bases spanning the gap. The CDR3 DNA is TGTGCCAGCAGGTCCAGCGACGGGTCCTACGAGCAGTACTTC. The encoded protein is CASRSSDGSYEQYF.

The chain has TRBV5-1 and TRBJ2-7, with 7 bases fitting TRBD2. The germline gives CDR1 SGHRS, CDR2 YFSETQ. The trim removed 3 bases at V and 0 bases at J, leaving 6 bases unmatched. The CDR3 totals 15 residues. CDR3 in amino acids: CASSSRASGSYEQYF. CDR3 nucleotides: TGCGCCAGCAGCTCGCGTGCTAGCGGCTCCTACGAGCAGTACTTC.

The chain has TRBV6-1 and TRBJ2-3; D is perhaps TRBD2 (5 bases). The CDR3 has 14 residues. Trimming took off 7 bases at V and 2 bases at J, with 13 bases between the two ends. CDR1 MNHNS and CDR2 SASEGT come from the germline V gene. CDR3 nucleotides: TGTGCCAGCACCCTCGGACTGAACACAGATACGCAGTATTTT. Translating it yields CASTLGLNTDTQYF.

J is TRBJ2-7 and V is TRBV4-1, with D tentatively TRBD2 (6 bases). V was clipped by 0 bases and J by 2 bases, with 17 bases between them. The CDR3 has 17 residues. CDR1 is MGHRA and CDR2 is YSYEKL in the germline V gene. CDR3 bases: TGCGCCAGCAGCCAAGATAGGGGCCTAGCGAGTCCCTACGAGCAGTACTTC. Protein sequence: CASSQDRGLASPYEQYF.

J is TRBJ1-3 and V is TRBV4-3; D is ambiguous. V dropped 0 bases and J dropped 7 bases, with 4 bases sitting between them. The germline gives CDR1 LGHNA, CDR2 YSLEER. The CDR3 consists of 12 residues. The CDR3 is CASSQDFNTIYF. In DNA form, the CDR3 reads TGCGCCAGCAGCCAAGATTTTAACACCATATATTTT.

With respect to this clone: The same CDR3 is also encoded by other DNA sequences in this sample. V usage is TRBV4-3 and J usage is TRBJ1-5; D is uncertain. Trimming stripped 0 bases from V and 6 bases from J, with 6 bases between. The CDR3 runs to 13 residues. Germline V gene data show CDR1 as LGHNA and CDR2 as YSLEER. DNA for the CDR3: TGCGCCAGCAGCCAAGAACTCGGTCAGCCCCAGCATTTT. It is translated as CASSQELGQPQHF.

This clone has only a few counts. V usage is TRBV6-6 and J usage is TRBJ1-5, with D uncertain. There are 16 residues in the CDR3. From germline, CDR1 is MNHNY and CDR2 SVGAGI (reference sequence). Trimming cost V 6 bases and J 6 bases, with 21 bases left between them. CDR3: CASSSGYRTSGQPQHF. For the CDR3, the DNA is TGTGCCAGCAGCTCAGGATACCGGACCTCCGGTCAGCCCCAGCATTTT.

This chain uses TRBV19 with TRBJ1-5, with 8 bases lining up with TRBD1. Germline V lookup: CDR1 LNHDA, CDR2 SQIVND (reference sequence). V lost 6 bases and J lost 7; bases outside the gene matches: 8. The CDR3 runs to 14 residues. As DNA, the CDR3 is TGTGCCAGTAGCGAATCGACAGGGGCCCAGCCCCAGCATTTT. Its translation is CASSESTGAQPQHF.

This clone was recorded once. The CDR3 loop is CASSFGDRDEKLFF. Here the CDR3 DNA reads TGTGCCAGCAGTTTTGGGGACAGGGACGAAAAACTGTTTTTT. The chain couples TRBV28 to TRBJ1-4, with 9 bases matching TRBD1. This CDR3 spans 14 amino acids. V dropped 3 bases and J dropped 8; count of bases not matched to a gene: 4. CDR1 and CDR2 from the germline V gene are MDHEN and SYDVKM.

The rearrangement uses TRBV6-1 and TRBJ2-7, with a possible D match to TRBD2 (6 bases). Germline CDR1 and CDR2: MNHNS and SASEGT. There are 12 residues in the CDR3. V dropped 3 bases and J dropped 5 bases, with 8 bases sitting between them. Here the CDR3 DNA reads TGTGCCAGCAGTGATGGGGGGAACGAGCAGTACTTC. Translated: CASSDGGNEQYF.

About this clone itself: Distinct nucleotide sequences in the sample also encode this CDR3. This chain links TRBV5-1 with TRBJ2-3, with D uncertain. This CDR3 is 12 amino acids long. Trimming left V 0 bases short and J 4 bases short, with 3 bases between. CDR1 SGHRS and CDR2 YFSETQ come from the germline V gene. The CDR3 sequence is CASSLASDTQYF. The CDR3 bases are TGCGCCAGCAGCTTGGCCTCAGATACGCAGTATTTT.

This clone was found once. The chain uses TRBV6-6 and TRBJ2-1; 7 bases fit TRBD2. The germline CDR1 and CDR2 sequences are MNHNY and SVGAGI (reference sequence). The V and J ends lost 6 bases and 8 bases, in that order; junction bases with no gene match: 7. The CDR3 covers 13 residues. CDR3 nucleotides: TGTGCCAGCAGGGATGGAGGGAGGGATGAGCAGTTCTTC. Translating gives CASRDGGRDEQFF.

The rearrangement uses TRBV29-1 and TRBJ2-3; tentatively, D is TRBD1 (5 bases). The CDR3 length is 12 residues. Germline lookup yields CDR1 SQVTM and CDR2 ANQGSEA. Trimming took 5 bases from V and 7 from J, leaving 13 bases between them. The CDR3 region has the DNA TGCAGCGTTCGACAGCAATCGAATACGCAGTATTTT. This codes for CSVRQQSNTQYF.

This rearrangement joins TRBV7-2 to TRBJ1-1; D is unclear. The germline V and J ends were trimmed by 2 bases and 0 bases, with 10 bases remaining between them. CDR3 size: 15 residues. CDR1 and CDR2 from the germline V gene are SGHTA and FQGNSA. The CDR3 DNA reads TGTGCCAGCAGCTTACAGCCGGAGATGAACACTGAAGCTTTCTTT. This codes for CASSLQPEMNTEAFF.

This clone was recorded only once. This rearrangement joins TRBV10-3 to TRBJ2-5; 15 positions match TRBD2. V trimming: 5 bases; J trimming: 5 bases; junction bases outside the gene matches: 6. The CDR3 totals 16 residues. CDR1 and CDR2 from the germline V gene are ENHRY and SYGVKD. The CDR3: CAISWTSGGASETQYF. Written as DNA, the CDR3 is TGTGCCATCAGTTGGACTAGCGGGGGGGCCTCGGAGACCCAGTACTTC.

This clone came up a few times. The rearrangement uses TRBV6-5 and TRBJ1-2; D is undetermined. Trimming shortened V by 0 bases and J by 8 bases, and 19 bases separated the two germline ends. Per germline, CDR1 MNHEY and CDR2 SVGAGI. CDR3 size: 16 residues. CDR3 residues: CASSYSMGAATEGYTF. CDR3 coding DNA: TGTGCCAGCAGTTACTCCATGGGAGCAGCTACTGAAGGCTACACCTTC.

The table lists this clone with a count of one. V gene TRBV2 combines with J gene TRBJ1-2; the match to TRBD1 covers 11 bases. J lost 6 bases, V lost 6 bases, and 12 bases had no gene match. In germline, CDR1 is SNHLY, CDR2 FYNNEI. This CDR3 has 16 amino acids. The DNA of the CDR3 is TGTGCCAGCAGATCGATCCAGGACAGGGGGCACAATGGCTACACCTTC. This sequence encodes CASRSIQDRGHNGYTF.

The genes are TRBV6-1 and TRBJ1-2, with D unclear. Trimming removed 6 bases at V and 1 base at J, with 15 bases between. Germline values: CDR1 MNHNS, CDR2 SASEGT. The CDR3 is 15 residues long. The CDR3 here is CASSVSGGNNYGYTF. CDR3 in DNA: TGTGCCAGCAGCGTGTCGGGAGGGAATAACTATGGCTACACCTTC.

This chain links TRBV9 with TRBJ1-4; 8 bases are shared with TRBD1. Per germline, CDR1 SGDLS and CDR2 YYNGEE. V lost 3 bases to trimming and J lost 8 bases; unmatched junction nucleotides: 12. The CDR3 is 16 amino acids. The chain's CDR3 is CASSGAQDRAYEKLFF. The DNA for the CDR3 is TGTGCCAGCAGCGGTGCTCAGGACAGGGCATACGAAAAACTGTTTTTT.

The chain has TRBV2 and TRBJ1-1; D uncertain. V lost 3 bases, J lost 5 bases, and 13 bases lay in between. The CDR3 totals 14 residues. Germline CDR1 reads SNHLY; CDR2 reads FYNNEI. The CDR3 loop reads CASSDGNPGTEAFF. CDR3 nucleotides: TGTGCCAGCAGTGACGGGAACCCGGGAACTGAAGCTTTCTTT.

The CDR3 DNA reads TGCGCCAGCAGCTTGGATCGAGCGGGAGGCCCAACCGGGGAGCTGTTTTTT. Translation: CASSLDRAGGPTGELFF. This chain connects TRBV5-1 to TRBJ2-2; 9 bases line up with TRBD2. Germline-derived CDR1 and CDR2 are SGHRS and YFSETQ. The CDR3 runs to 17 residues. V lost 0 bases, J lost 5 bases, and 8 bases stayed unmatched.

The count of this clone is one. This chain uses TRBV5-1 with TRBJ2-7; no firm D call. Germline CDR1 SGHRS, CDR2 YFSETQ. The CDR3 runs 12 residues. Trimming took 2 bases from V and 2 from J, leaving 5 bases between them. In DNA form, the CDR3 reads TGCGCCAGCAGCTTTTCTACCTACGAGCAGTACTTC. It yields the protein CASSFSTYEQYF.

The rearrangement joins TRBV29-1 to TRBJ1-4; D is possibly TRBD1 (5 bases). There are 14 residues in the CDR3. The V end was cut by 4 bases, the J end by 8 bases, with 17 bases between. From germline, CDR1 is SQVTM and CDR2 ANQGSEA. The CDR3 sequence: CSVALLGRVEKLFF. CDR3 DNA sequence: TGCAGCGTTGCCCTCCTGGGACGTGTAGAAAAACTGTTTTTT. Combining the CDR3 with reference TRBV29-1 and TRBJ1-4 gives the whole variable domain SAVISQKPSRDICQRGTSLTIQCQVDSQVTMMFWYRQQPGQSLTLIATANQGSEATYESGFVIDKFPISRPNLTFSTLTVSNMSPEDSSIYLCSVALLGRVEKLFFGSGTQLSVL.

CDR3 protein: CASGSLPGNTEAFF. DNA of the CDR3: TGCGCCAGCGGGAGTTTACCTGGGAACACTGAAGCTTTCTTT. This chain joins TRBV5-1 and TRBJ1-1; D is undetermined. Germline V gives CDR1 SGHRS, CDR2 YFSETQ. The CDR3 has 14 residues. V dropped 7 bases and J dropped 1 base, with 14 bases sitting between them.

For this clone: Other DNA sequences in the sample encode the same CDR3. The CDR3, as DNA: TGTGCCAGCAGCTTGGGACTAGCTGGGGTAGATACGCAGTATTTT. Translating it yields CASSLGLAGVDTQYF. This chain links TRBV5-4 with TRBJ2-3; 7 positions match TRBD2. In germline, CDR1 is SGHNT, CDR2 YYREEE (reference sequence). V shed 0 bases and J 5 bases; nucleotides not matched to a gene: 6. CDR3 length: 15 residues.